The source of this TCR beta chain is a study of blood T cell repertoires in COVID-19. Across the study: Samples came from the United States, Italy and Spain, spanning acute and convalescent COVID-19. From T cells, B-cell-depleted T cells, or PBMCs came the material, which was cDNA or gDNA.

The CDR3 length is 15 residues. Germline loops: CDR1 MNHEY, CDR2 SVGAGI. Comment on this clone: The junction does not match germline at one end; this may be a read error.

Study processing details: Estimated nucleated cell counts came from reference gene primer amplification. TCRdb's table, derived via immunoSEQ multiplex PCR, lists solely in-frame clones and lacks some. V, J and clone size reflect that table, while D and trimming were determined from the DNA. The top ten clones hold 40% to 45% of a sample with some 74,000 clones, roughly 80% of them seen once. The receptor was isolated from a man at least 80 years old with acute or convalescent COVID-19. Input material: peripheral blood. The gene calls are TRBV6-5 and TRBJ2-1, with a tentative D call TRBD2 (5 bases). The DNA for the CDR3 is TGTGCCAGCAGTTACTCTGTGCTAGCCTACAGTGAGCAGTTCTTC. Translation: CASSYSVLAYSEQFF.